These 20 T cell receptor beta chains share one sample of origin, sequenced in a study of blood T cells in healthy people across ages. Sample-barcoded 5' priming and a J-beta primer mix drove a second PCR of 7 to 11 cycles. TCRdb reanalysed the 5' RACE reads using MiXCR and keeps one entry per CDR3 protein. Counted here are about 780,000 distinct CDR3 sequences, roughly 24% occurring once; the ten biggest clones make up 2.5% to 3.5%. The same sample was also studied in work on T cells of mothers and their children.

Sequenced: blood. These TCRs come from a boy aged 5-17 years in good health.

This clonotype was seen a few times. The J gene is TRBJ2-6, the V gene TRBV6-6; perhaps D is TRBD1 or TRBD2 (5 bases each). The CDR3 sequence is 13 residues long. Germline assignment: CDR1 MNHNY and CDR2 SVGAGI (reference sequence). The chain's CDR3 is CAVGTSGANVLTF. Written as DNA, the CDR3 is TGTGCGGTCGGGACCTCTGGGGCCAACGTCCTGACTTTC.

This clonotype was detected a few times. The chain couples TRBV24-1 to TRBJ2-5; tentatively, D is TRBD2 (5 bases). Per the germline V gene, CDR1 is KGHDR and CDR2 is SFDVKD. The V end lost 0 bases, the J end lost 4 bases, and 14 bases lay between the germline ends. CDR3 length: 16 residues. This chain's CDR3 is CATSDLPSRGIETQYF. The CDR3 nucleotides are TGTGCCACCAGTGATTTGCCCTCTAGAGGGATAGAGACCCAGTACTTC.

This clonotype was seen only a few times. The chain uses TRBV30 and TRBJ1-3; D gene uncertain. V dropped 0 bases and J dropped 0 bases, with 3 bases sitting between them. CDR1 GTSNPN and CDR2 SVGIG come from the germline V gene (reference sequence). The CDR3 length is 13 residues. CDR3 sequence: CAWSVHSGNTIYF. CDR3 in DNA: TGTGCCTGGAGTGTCCACTCTGGAAACACCATATATTTT. Full variable domain (remainder filled in from reference TRBV30 and TRBJ1-3): SQTIHQWPATLVQPVGSPLSLECTVEGTSNPNLYWYRQAAGRGLQLLFYSVGIGQISSEVPQNLSASRPQDRQFILSSKKLLLSDSGFYLCAWSVHSGNTIYFGEGSWLTVV.

DNA for the CDR3: TGTGCCTGGCGTGCCCTGTCTGCAAAAGGGTACAATGAGCAGTTCTTC. Translated, it gives CAWRALSAKGYNEQFF. The rearrangement uses TRBV30 and TRBJ2-1, with D hard to call. The length of the CDR3 is 16 residues. Trimming took 5 bases from V and 4 from J, leaving 21 bases between them. Per germline, CDR1 GTSNPN and CDR2 SVGIG (reference sequence).

The chain combines TRBV12-3 or TRBV12-4 with TRBJ2-7; D not certain. This CDR3 comprises 15 residues. Between the trimmed V and J ends, which lost 5 bases and 3 bases, there was a span of 17 bases. In DNA form, the CDR3 reads TGTGCCAGCAGTACCCGATATATGGGAAACTACGAGCAGTACTTC. This codes for CASSTRYMGNYEQYF.

This clonotype was counted a few times. The chain couples TRBV9 to TRBJ2-2, with TRBD1 as a possible D gene (5 bases). The CDR3 sequence is 15 residues long. V shed 6 bases and J shed 5 bases, with 17 bases lying between them. CDR1 and CDR2 (germline): SGDLS, YYNGEE. CDR3 bases: TGTGCCAGCAACCAGGCGCAGGGAAGGACCGGGGAGCTGTTTTTT. It specifies CASNQAQGRTGELFF.

There are a few counts of this clonotype. This chain uses TRBV19 with TRBJ2-1; unclear D gene. V was clipped by 3 bases and J by 3 bases, with 9 bases between them. Germline V gene data show CDR1 as LNHDA and CDR2 as SQIVND (reference sequence). This CDR3 has 14 amino acids. As DNA, the CDR3 is TGTGCCAGTAGTATCGGGCCCATCTACAATGAGCAGTTCTTC. It yields the protein CASSIGPIYNEQFF.

This clonotype has only a few counts. V is TRBV6-5 and J is TRBJ2-7; D is uncertain. This CDR3 comprises 19 residues. In germline, CDR1 is MNHEY, CDR2 SVGAGI. V gave up 2 bases and J gave up 4 bases, with 27 bases separating them. DNA of the CDR3: TGTGCCAGCAGTTACCAGCTGGGTGCTGATAGTGGTTTCCCTTACGAGCAGTACTTC. This gives the protein CASSYQLGADSGFPYEQYF.

V gene TRBV6-6 combines with J gene TRBJ1-1; possibly TRBD1 for D (6 bases). This CDR3 is built from 15 residues. Germline CDR1 reads MNHNY; CDR2 reads SVGAGI (reference sequence). With 8 bases removed from V and 3 bases from J, the gap between germline ends came to 19 bases. The CDR3 region is CASRSPGGQDTEAFF. The DNA for the CDR3 is TGTGCCAGCCGATCCCCCGGGGGGCAGGACACTGAAGCTTTCTTT.

There are a few counts of this clonotype. The rearrangement links TRBV30 to TRBJ2-1, with unresolved D. The CDR3 loop spans 15 amino acids. Trimming took off 1 base at V and 2 bases at J, with 12 bases between the two ends. Per germline, CDR1 GTSNPN and CDR2 SVGIG (reference sequence). CDR3 region: CAWSEGTDPYNEQFF. In DNA, the CDR3 is TGTGCCTGGAGTGAAGGCACTGATCCCTACAATGAGCAGTTCTTC. The variable domain in full, with the rest retrieved from reference TRBV30 and TRBJ2-1, is SQTIHQWPATLVQPVGSPLSLECTVEGTSNPNLYWYRQAAGRGLQLLFYSVGIGQISSEVPQNLSASRPQDRQFILSSKKLLLSDSGFYLCAWSEGTDPYNEQFFGPGTRLTVL.

The rearrangement joins TRBV20-1 to TRBJ2-5; 7 bases match TRBD1. With 5 bases clipped from V and 5 bases from J, the junction kept 14 bases outside the gene matches. The length of the CDR3 is 15 residues. Per the germline V gene, CDR1 is DFQATT and CDR2 is SNEGSKA (reference sequence). CDR3 bases: TGCAGTGCTCTGACAGGGAACGTTGGCGAGGAGACCCAGTACTTC. It translates to CSALTGNVGEETQYF.

The V and J genes are TRBV29-1 and TRBJ2-7; 8 bases match TRBD1. Germline CDR1 SQVTM, CDR2 ANQGSEA. J lost 2 bases, V lost 0 bases, and 9 bases had no gene match. This CDR3 is 16 amino acids long. The CDR3 spells CSVEEDPGQETYEQYF. Here the CDR3 DNA reads TGCAGCGTTGAAGAAGATCCGGGACAGGAGACCTACGAGCAGTACTTC.

This clonotype showed up just a few times. The chain couples TRBV20-1 to TRBJ2-1; 8 positions match TRBD2. Trimming at V came to 3 bases and at J to 15 bases, leaving 10 bases not matched to a gene. The CDR3 has 12 residues. Germline V lookup: CDR1 DFQATT, CDR2 SNEGSKA (reference sequence). CDR3 sequence: CSASTSGPLSFF. DNA for the CDR3: TGCAGTGCTAGTACTAGCGGACCCCTTTCGTTCTTC.

This clonotype was counted only a few times. The gene calls are TRBV20-1 and TRBJ2-1; 7 bases match TRBD2. The V segment lost 4 bases and the J segment 2 bases; nucleotides outside the gene matches: 5. Germline CDR1 DFQATT, CDR2 SNEGSKA (reference sequence). This CDR3 has 14 amino acids. DNA of the CDR3: TGCAGTGCTATTAAGCGGGGCGCCTACAATGAGCAGTTCTTC. As protein: CSAIKRGAYNEQFF.

The gene calls are TRBV24-1 and TRBJ2-1; 8 nucleotides agree with TRBD2. CDR1 and CDR2 from the germline V gene are KGHDR and SFDVKD. With 2 bases clipped from V and 9 bases from J, the junction kept 14 bases outside the gene matches. This CDR3 has 17 residues. CDR3 in amino acids: CATSDSHTGGPRIEQFF. The CDR3 nucleotides are TGTGCCACCAGTGATTCCCACACGGGAGGGCCCAGGATTGAGCAGTTCTTC.

This clonotype was detected only a few times. The chain links TRBV28 to TRBJ2-3; D may be TRBD2 (7 bases). Trimming pared 4 bases from V and 6 bases from J, leaving 23 bases between. CDR3 length: 17 residues. Germline V CDR1 and CDR2: MDHEN, SYDVKM. The CDR3 DNA reads TGTGCCAGCAGTTACGCCGAGGGGGGGCCCGCGGGGGATACGCAGTATTTT. This encodes CASSYAEGGPAGDTQYF.

The chain is built from TRBV18 and TRBJ2-3; tentatively, D is TRBD1 (6 bases). The CDR3 is 15 amino acids. Germline V gives CDR1 KGHSH, CDR2 LQKENI. V shed 6 bases and J shed 4 bases, with 17 bases lying between them. CDR3 region: CASSRRDTGADTQYF. The CDR3 coding sequence is TGTGCCAGCTCCCGCCGGGACACCGGAGCAGATACGCAGTATTTT.

This clonotype turned up a few times. The chain combines TRBV5-1 with TRBJ2-6, with D perhaps matching TRBD1 (5 bases). V shed 0 bases and J shed 0 bases, with 13 bases lying between them. The CDR3 covers 18 residues. The germline V gene encodes CDR1 SGHRS and CDR2 YFSETQ. The CDR3 bases are TGCGCCAGCAGCTTGGAAGCAGGGTCATACTCTGGGGCCAACGTCCTGACTTTC. Protein: CASSLEAGSYSGANVLTF.

J is TRBJ2-5 and V is TRBV21-1. TRBV21-1 is a recognized pseudogene. CDR3 length equals 14 residues. In DNA form, the CDR3 reads TGTGCCAGCAGCAAAGTCGGAGAACAAGAGACCCAGTACTTC. Encoded protein: CASSKVGEQETQYF.

This clonotype showed up just a few times. The chain uses TRBV27 and TRBJ2-3; possibly TRBD2 for D (6 bases). The germline gives CDR1 MNHEY, CDR2 SMNVEV (reference sequence). This CDR3 has 16 residues. With 7 bases removed from V and 2 bases from J, the gap between germline ends came to 19 bases. The CDR3 DNA sequence: TGTGCCAGCATTAGTTTGCGCGGACTAAACACAGATACGCAGTATTTT. Protein product: CASISLRGLNTDTQYF.